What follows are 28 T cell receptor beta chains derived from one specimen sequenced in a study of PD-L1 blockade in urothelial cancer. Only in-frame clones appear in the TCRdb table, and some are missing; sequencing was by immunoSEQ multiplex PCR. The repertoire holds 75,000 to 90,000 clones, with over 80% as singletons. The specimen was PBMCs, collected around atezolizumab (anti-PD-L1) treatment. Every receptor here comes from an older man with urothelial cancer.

Here the CDR3 DNA reads TGTGCCAGCAGTGGGACAATCAGTAATGAAAAACTGTTTTTT. Amino acids: CASSGTISNEKLFF. The chain uses TRBV6-1 and TRBJ1-4, with D possibly matching TRBD1 (5 bases). Trimming shortened V by 4 bases and J by 4 bases, and 10 bases separated the two germline ends. The CDR3 covers 14 residues. Germline CDR1 and CDR2: MNHNS and SASEGT.

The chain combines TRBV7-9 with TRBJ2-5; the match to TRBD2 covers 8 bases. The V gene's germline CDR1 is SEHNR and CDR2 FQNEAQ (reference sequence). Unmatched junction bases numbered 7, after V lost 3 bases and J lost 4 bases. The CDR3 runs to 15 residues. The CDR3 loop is CASSFRTAGGETQYF. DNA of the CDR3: TGTGCCAGCAGCTTCCGAACGGCGGGGGGAGAGACCCAGTACTTC. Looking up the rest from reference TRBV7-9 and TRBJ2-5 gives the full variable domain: DTGVSQNPRHKITKRGQNVTFRCDPISEHNRLYWYRQTLGQGPEFLTYFQNEAQLEKSRLLSDRFSAERPKGSFSTLEIQRTEQGDSAMYLCASSFRTAGGETQYFGPGTRLLVL.

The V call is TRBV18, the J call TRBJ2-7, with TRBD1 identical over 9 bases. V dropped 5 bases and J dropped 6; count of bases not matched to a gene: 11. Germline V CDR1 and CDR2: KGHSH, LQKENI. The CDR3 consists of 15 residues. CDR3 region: CASSEPGQGPREQYF. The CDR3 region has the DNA TGTGCCAGCTCAGAGCCGGGACAGGGCCCTCGCGAGCAGTACTTC.

The CDR3 sequence is CASSIDSTGFRAQPQHF. For the CDR3, the DNA is TGTGCCAGTAGTATAGATTCCACAGGATTTCGGGCTCAGCCCCAGCATTTT. V gene TRBV19 combines with J gene TRBJ1-5; TRBD1 is a possible D gene (5 bases). In germline, CDR1 is LNHDA, CDR2 SQIVND (reference sequence). The CDR3 contains 17 residues. V was shortened by 0 bases and J by 6 bases, with 18 bases between the two germline ends. Supplemented by reference TRBV19 and TRBJ1-5, the full variable domain reads DGGITQSPKYLFRKEGQNVTLSCEQNLNHDAMYWYRQDPGQGLRLIYYSQIVNDFQKGDIAEGYSVSREKKESFPLTVTSAQKNPTAFYLCASSIDSTGFRAQPQHFGDGTRLSIL.

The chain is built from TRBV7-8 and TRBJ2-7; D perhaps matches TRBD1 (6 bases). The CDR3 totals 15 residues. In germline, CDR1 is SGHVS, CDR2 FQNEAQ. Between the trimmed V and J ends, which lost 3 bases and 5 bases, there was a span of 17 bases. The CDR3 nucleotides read TGTGCCAGCAGCTTCGGGACAAGTGGGGAGCACGAGCAGTACTTC. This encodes CASSFGTSGEHEQYF.

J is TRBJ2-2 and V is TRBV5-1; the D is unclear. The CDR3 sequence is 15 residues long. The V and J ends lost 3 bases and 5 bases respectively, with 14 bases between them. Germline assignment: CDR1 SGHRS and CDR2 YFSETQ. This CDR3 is CASSYDGFETGELFF. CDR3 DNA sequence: TGCGCCAGCAGCTATGACGGGTTTGAGACCGGGGAGCTGTTTTTT.

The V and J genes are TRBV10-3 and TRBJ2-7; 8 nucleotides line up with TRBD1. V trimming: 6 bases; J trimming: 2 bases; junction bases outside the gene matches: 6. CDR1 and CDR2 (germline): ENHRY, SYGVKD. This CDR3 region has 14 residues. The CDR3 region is CAISRTGTTYEQYF. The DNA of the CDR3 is TGTGCCATCAGCCGGACAGGGACCACCTACGAGCAGTACTTC.

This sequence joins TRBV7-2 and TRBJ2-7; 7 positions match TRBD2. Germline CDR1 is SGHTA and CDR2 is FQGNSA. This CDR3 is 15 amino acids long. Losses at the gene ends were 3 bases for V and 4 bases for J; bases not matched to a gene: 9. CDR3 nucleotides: TGTGCCAGCAGCTTGAGTCTAGCGGACGCGTACGAGCAGTACTTC. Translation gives CASSLSLADAYEQYF.

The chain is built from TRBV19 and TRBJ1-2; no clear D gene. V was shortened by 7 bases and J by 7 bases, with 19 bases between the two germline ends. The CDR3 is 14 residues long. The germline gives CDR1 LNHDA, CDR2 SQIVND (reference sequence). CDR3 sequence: CASTSERHRIGYTF. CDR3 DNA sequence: TGTGCCAGTACCTCTGAGCGGCATAGGATTGGCTACACCTTC.

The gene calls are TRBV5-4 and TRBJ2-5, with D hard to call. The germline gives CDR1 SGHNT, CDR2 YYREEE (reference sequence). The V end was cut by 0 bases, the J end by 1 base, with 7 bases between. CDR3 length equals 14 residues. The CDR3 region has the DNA TGTGCCAGCAGCTTGGCTAACGGCCAAGAGACCCAGTACTTC. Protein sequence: CASSLANGQETQYF. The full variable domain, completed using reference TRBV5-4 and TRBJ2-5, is ETGVTQSPTHLIKTRGQQVTLRCSSQSGHNTVSWYQQALGQGPQFIFQYYREEENGRGNFPPRFSGLQFPNYSSELNVNALELDDSALYLCASSLANGQETQYFGPGTRLLVL.

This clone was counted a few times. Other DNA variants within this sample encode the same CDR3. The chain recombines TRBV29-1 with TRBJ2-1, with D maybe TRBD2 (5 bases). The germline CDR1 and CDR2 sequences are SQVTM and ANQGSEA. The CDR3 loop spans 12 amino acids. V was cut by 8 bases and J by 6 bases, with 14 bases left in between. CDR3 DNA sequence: TGCAGCCACCAACCCGCGGGCAATGAGCAGTTCTTC. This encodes CSHQPAGNEQFF.

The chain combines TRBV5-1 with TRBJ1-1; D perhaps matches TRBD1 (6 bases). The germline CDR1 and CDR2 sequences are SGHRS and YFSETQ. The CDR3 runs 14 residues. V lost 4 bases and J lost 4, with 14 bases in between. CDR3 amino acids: CASSVQGWGTEAFF. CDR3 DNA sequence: TGCGCCAGCAGCGTACAGGGTTGGGGCACTGAAGCTTTCTTT.

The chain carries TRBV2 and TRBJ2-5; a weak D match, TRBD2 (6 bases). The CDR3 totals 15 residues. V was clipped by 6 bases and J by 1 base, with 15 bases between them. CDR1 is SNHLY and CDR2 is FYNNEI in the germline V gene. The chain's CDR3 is CASRRTTQTQETQYF. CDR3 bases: TGTGCCAGCAGGAGGACTACTCAAACCCAAGAGACCCAGTACTTC.

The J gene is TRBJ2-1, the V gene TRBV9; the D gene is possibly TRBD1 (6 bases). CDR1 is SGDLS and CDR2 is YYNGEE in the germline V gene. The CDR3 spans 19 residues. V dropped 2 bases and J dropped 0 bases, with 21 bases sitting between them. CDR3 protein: CASSVQARTEKFSYNEQFF. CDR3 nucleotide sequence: TGTGCCAGCAGCGTCCAAGCCAGGACAGAAAAATTCTCCTACAATGAGCAGTTCTTC.

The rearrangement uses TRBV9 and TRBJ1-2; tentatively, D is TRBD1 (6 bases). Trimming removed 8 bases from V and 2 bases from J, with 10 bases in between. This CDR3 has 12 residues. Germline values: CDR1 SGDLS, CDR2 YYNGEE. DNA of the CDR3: TGTGCCAGTCAAACAGGGAACTATGGCTACACCTTC. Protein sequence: CASQTGNYGYTF.

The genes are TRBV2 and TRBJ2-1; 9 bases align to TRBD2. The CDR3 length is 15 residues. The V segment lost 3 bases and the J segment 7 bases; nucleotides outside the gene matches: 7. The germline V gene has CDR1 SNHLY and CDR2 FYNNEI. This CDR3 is CASSEGGRAENEQFF. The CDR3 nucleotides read TGTGCCAGCAGTGAGGGCGGGAGGGCGGAAAATGAGCAGTTCTTC.

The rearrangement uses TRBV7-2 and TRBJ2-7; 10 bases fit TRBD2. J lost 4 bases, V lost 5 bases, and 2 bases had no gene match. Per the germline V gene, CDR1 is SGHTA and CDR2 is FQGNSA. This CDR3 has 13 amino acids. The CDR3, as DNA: TGTGCCAGCAGCGTTAGCGGGGGGTACGAGCAGTACTTC. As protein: CASSVSGGYEQYF.

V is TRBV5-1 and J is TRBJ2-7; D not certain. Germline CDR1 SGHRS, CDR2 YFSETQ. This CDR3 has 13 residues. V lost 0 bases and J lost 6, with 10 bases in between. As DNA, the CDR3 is TGCGCCAGCAGCTTGGACCCAACCGGCGAGCAGTACTTC. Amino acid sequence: CASSLDPTGEQYF.

CDR3 sequence: CASRTGTFNEKLFF. CDR3 sequence (DNA): TGTGCCAGCAGGACAGGGACCTTTAATGAAAAACTGTTTTTT. The chain uses TRBV2 and TRBJ1-4; 7 bases agree with TRBD1. V was clipped by 6 bases and J by 4 bases; unmatched bases: 5. This CDR3 comprises 14 residues. The germline CDR1 and CDR2 sequences are SNHLY and FYNNEI.

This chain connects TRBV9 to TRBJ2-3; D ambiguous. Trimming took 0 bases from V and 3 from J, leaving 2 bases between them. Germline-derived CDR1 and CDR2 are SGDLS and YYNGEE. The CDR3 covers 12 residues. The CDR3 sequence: CASSVATDTQYF. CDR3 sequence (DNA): TGTGCCAGCAGCGTAGCTACAGATACGCAGTATTTT.

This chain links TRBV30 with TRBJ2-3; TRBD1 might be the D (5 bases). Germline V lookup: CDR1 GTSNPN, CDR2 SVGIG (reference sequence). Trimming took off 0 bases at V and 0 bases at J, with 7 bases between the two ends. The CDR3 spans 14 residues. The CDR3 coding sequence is TGTGCCTGGAGTGTACAGGACAGCACAGATACGCAGTATTTT. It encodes CAWSVQDSTDTQYF.

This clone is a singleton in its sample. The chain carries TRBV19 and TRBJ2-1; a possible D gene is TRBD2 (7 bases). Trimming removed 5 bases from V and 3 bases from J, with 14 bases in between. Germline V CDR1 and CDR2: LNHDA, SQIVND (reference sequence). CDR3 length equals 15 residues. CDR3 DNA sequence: TGTGCCAGTAGTCCATGGGGGGGCGGCTACAATGAGCAGTTCTTC. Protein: CASSPWGGGYNEQFF.

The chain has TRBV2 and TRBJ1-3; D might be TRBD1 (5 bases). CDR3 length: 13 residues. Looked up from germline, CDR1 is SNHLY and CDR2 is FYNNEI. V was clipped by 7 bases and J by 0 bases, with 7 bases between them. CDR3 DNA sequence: TGTGCCAGCACAGGGTTCTCTGGAAACACCATATATTTT. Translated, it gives CASTGFSGNTIYF.

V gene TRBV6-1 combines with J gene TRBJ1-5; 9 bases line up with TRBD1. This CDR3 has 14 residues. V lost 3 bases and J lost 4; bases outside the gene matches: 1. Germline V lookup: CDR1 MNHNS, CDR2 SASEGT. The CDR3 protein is CASSETGGNQPQHF. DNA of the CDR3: TGTGCCAGCAGTGAGACAGGGGGGAATCAGCCCCAGCATTTT.

DNA of the CDR3: TGTGCCAGCCGCCTGAGGGGGTACTACACTGAAGCTTTCTTT. Translating gives CASRLRGYYTEAFF. V is TRBV6-1 and J is TRBJ1-1, with TRBD1 as a possible D gene (6 bases). The CDR3 runs 14 residues. Trimming took off 8 bases at V and 3 bases at J, with 16 bases between the two ends. Germline CDR1 and CDR2: MNHNS and SASEGT.

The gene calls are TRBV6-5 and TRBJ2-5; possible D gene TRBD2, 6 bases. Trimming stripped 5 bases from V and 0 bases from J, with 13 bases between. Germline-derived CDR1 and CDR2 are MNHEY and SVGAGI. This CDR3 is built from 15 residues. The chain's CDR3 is CASSQNRDYQETQYF. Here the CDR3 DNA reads TGTGCCAGCAGTCAAAACCGGGACTACCAAGAGACCCAGTACTTC.

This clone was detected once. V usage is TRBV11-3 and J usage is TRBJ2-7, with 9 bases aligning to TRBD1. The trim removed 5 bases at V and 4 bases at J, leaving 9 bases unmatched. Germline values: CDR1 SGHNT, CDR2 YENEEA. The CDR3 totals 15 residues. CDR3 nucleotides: TGTGCCAGCAGCCCGGGACAGGGTACGGTATACGAGCAGTACTTC. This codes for CASSPGQGTVYEQYF.

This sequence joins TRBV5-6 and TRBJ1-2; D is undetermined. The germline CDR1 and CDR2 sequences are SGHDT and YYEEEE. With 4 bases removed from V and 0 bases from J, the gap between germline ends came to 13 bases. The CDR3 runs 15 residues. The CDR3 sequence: CASSPTGISNYGYTF. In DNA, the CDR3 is TGTGCCAGCAGCCCTACCGGGATCTCTAACTATGGCTACACCTTC.